Below, 29 T cell receptor beta chains from the same sample are listed, as sequenced in a study of T cells in Graves' hyperthyroidism and ophthalmopathy. TCR beta CDR3 region amplification was performed from RNA transcripts. Researchers ran a first-round RT-PCR on the TCR CDR3 using the HTBI primer set. In TCRdb, the multiplex PCR reads were re-called with MiXCR into one record per CDR3 protein. Among fewer than 500,000 distinct CDR3 sequences, approximately 14% were seen once, and the ten largest hold approximately 13%. The sequenced sample consisted of blood. These receptors were obtained from a man aged 18 to 30 with Graves' ophthalmopathy.

There are many counts of this clonotype. This chain uses TRBV7-9 with TRBJ1-1; possible D gene TRBD1, 5 bases. V was clipped by 4 bases and J by 3 bases, with 12 bases between them. This CDR3 is 14 amino acids long. From germline, CDR1 is SEHNR and CDR2 FQNEAQ (reference sequence). The CDR3 sequence is CASSSPTEDTEAFF. The CDR3 DNA reads TGTGCCAGCAGCTCTCCGACAGAGGACACTGAAGCTTTCTTT.

The sample holds many counts of this clonotype. The chain couples TRBV7-9 to TRBJ2-2; 10 bases map to TRBD1. Trimming took 5 bases from V and 6 from J; bases not matched to a gene: 3. The CDR3 sequence is 14 residues long. Germline CDR1 reads SEHNR; CDR2 reads FQNEAQ (reference sequence). The CDR3 DNA reads TGTGCCAGCAGCAGACAGGGGGCGTCCGGGGAGCTGTTTTTT. Translating gives CASSRQGASGELFF.

This clonotype was detected ten times or more. The V call is TRBV5-1, the J call TRBJ2-3; a possible D gene is TRBD2 (5 bases). With 4 bases removed from V and 0 bases from J, the gap between germline ends came to 12 bases. Germline V CDR1 and CDR2: SGHRS, YFSETQ. The CDR3 length is 15 residues. The CDR3 loop reads CASSSEGPSTDTQYF. The CDR3 nucleotides read TGCGCCAGCAGCAGCGAGGGCCCTAGCACAGATACGCAGTATTTT.

There are many counts of this clonotype. The rearrangement links TRBV7-9 to TRBJ1-1, with a tentative D call TRBD1 (5 bases). The CDR3 contains 13 residues. V was clipped by 5 bases and J by 5 bases, with 12 bases between them. CDR1 SEHNR and CDR2 FQNEAQ come from the germline V gene (reference sequence). The CDR3 coding sequence is TGTGCCAGCAGCGTAAACGGGGGAACTGAAGCTTTCTTT. It codes for CASSVNGGTEAFF.

This clonotype was counted many times. The rearrangement uses TRBV6-1 and TRBJ2-1; TRBD2 matches at 10 bases. The CDR3 runs to 15 residues. J gave up 4 bases and V 5 bases, and 5 bases lay outside the gene matches. Germline V gives CDR1 MNHNS, CDR2 SASEGT. The CDR3 nucleotides are TGTGCCAGCAGTTCCGGACTAGCGGATTACAATGAGCAGTTCTTC. Translating it yields CASSSGLADYNEQFF.

With respect to this clonotype: This may stem from a read error, because a much larger clone lies one nucleotide away. This chain uses TRBV2 with TRBJ2-7; 9 positions match TRBD1. The J call is doubtful: the DNA matches TRBJ2-1 better. CDR3 length: 13 amino acids. Germline values: CDR1 SNHLY, CDR2 FYNNEI. This CDR3 is CASRGDRVYEQFF. In DNA form, the CDR3 reads TGTGCCAGCAGGGGGGACAGGGTCTACGAGCAGTTCTTC.

This clonotype has ten or more counts. The chain carries TRBV29-1 and TRBJ2-5, with 12 bases matching TRBD2. With 7 bases clipped from V and 1 base from J, the junction kept 4 bases outside the gene matches. The CDR3 length is 14 residues. Per germline, CDR1 SQVTM and CDR2 ANQGSEA. The CDR3 spells CSAAGLAGQETQYF. For the CDR3, the DNA is TGCAGCGCTGCGGGACTAGCGGGCCAAGAGACCCAGTACTTC.

The chain links TRBV4-1 to TRBJ2-7; no definite D call. V was trimmed by 0 bases and J by 0 bases, leaving 9 bases between them. The CDR3 is made up of 15 amino acids. Germline CDR1 reads MGHRA; CDR2 reads YSYEKL. The DNA of the CDR3 is TGCGCCAGCAGCCAAGAAGGCGCGAGCTCCTACGAGCAGTACTTC. Translated: CASSQEGASSYEQYF.

The chain couples TRBV7-9 to TRBJ1-3; possibly TRBD1 for D (5 bases). The CDR3 runs to 17 residues. V was cut by 8 bases and J by 0 bases, with 20 bases left in between. Germline CDR1 SEHNR, CDR2 FQNEAQ (reference sequence). Here the CDR3 DNA reads TGTGCCAGCCCCGCGTTTGGCAGGGAAGACTCTGGAAACACCATATATTTT. Protein product: CASPAFGREDSGNTIYF.

The chain couples TRBV20-1 to TRBJ2-3, with 9 positions matching TRBD2. Germline loops: CDR1 DFQATT, CDR2 SNEGSKA (reference sequence). The length of the CDR3 is 15 residues. This CDR3 is CSAGKREVVRDTQYF. CDR3 DNA sequence: TGCAGCGCTGGTAAGCGGGAGGTTGTACGGGATACGCAGTATTTT.

The sample holds a few counts of this clonotype. The chain joins TRBV5-1 to TRBJ1-2; possible D gene TRBD1, 6 bases. The CDR3 has 15 amino acids. Germline V lookup: CDR1 SGHRS, CDR2 YFSETQ. The ends were cut back, 2 bases at V and 7 bases at J, with 18 bases in the middle. This chain's CDR3 is CASSLVTGTDPGYTF. The CDR3 DNA is TGCGCCAGCAGCTTAGTTACAGGGACTGACCCTGGCTACACCTTC.

The chain uses TRBV6-1 and TRBJ1-2; 9 nucleotides agree with TRBD1. This CDR3 spans 15 amino acids. Germline V gives CDR1 MNHNS, CDR2 SASEGT. The V segment lost 5 bases and the J segment 5 bases; nucleotides outside the gene matches: 9. CDR3 sequence: CASSRLVGQGYGYTF. The DNA of the CDR3 is TGTGCCAGCAGTAGACTCGTCGGACAGGGGTATGGCTACACCTTC.

This rearrangement joins TRBV3-1 to TRBJ2-5; 8 bases fit TRBD2. CDR1 and CDR2 from the germline V gene are LGHDT and YNNKEL (reference sequence). The CDR3 has 17 residues. J was trimmed by 5 bases and V by 4 bases; bases with no gene match: 15. CDR3: CASSPLSGTPLPETQYF. The CDR3 DNA follows: TGTGCCAGCAGCCCCCTTAGCGGGACCCCGCTACCGGAGACCCAGTACTTC.

In this sample, this clonotype turned up many times. This chain links TRBV6-5 with TRBJ2-7, with D perhaps being TRBD1 or TRBD2 (7 bases each). The V and J ends lost 0 bases and 3 bases respectively, with 12 bases between them. Germline CDR1 is MNHEY and CDR2 is SVGAGI. The CDR3 covers 15 residues. As DNA, the CDR3 is TGTGCCAGCAGTTACTCCCAGGGGGGGTACTACGAGCAGTACTTC. The encoded protein is CASSYSQGGYYEQYF.

This clonotype was observed a handful of times. The genes are TRBV11-3 and TRBJ2-1; a possible D gene is TRBD2 (5 bases). CDR1 and CDR2 from the germline V gene are SGHNT and YENEEA. V was shortened by 5 bases and J by 8 bases, with 19 bases between the two germline ends. The length of the CDR3 is 15 residues. As DNA, the CDR3 is TGTGCCAGCAGCCCCACGGCGGCCCCGGGGTATGAGCAGTTCTTC. It translates to CASSPTAAPGYEQFF.

The rearrangement uses TRBV7-8 and TRBJ1-2, with a possible D match to TRBD1 (5 bases). The length of the CDR3 is 14 residues. V was cut by 5 bases and J by 0 bases, with 10 bases left in between. Germline loops: CDR1 SGHVS, CDR2 FQNEAQ. The CDR3 DNA follows: TGTGCCAGCAGCGTGGGAGGGGCTAACTATGGCTACACCTTC. Amino acid sequence: CASSVGGANYGYTF.

This clonotype was found many times. The V call is TRBV9, the J call TRBJ2-3; weak D call: TRBD2 (5 bases). The V end lost 3 bases, the J end lost 0 bases, and 11 bases lay between the germline ends. This CDR3 contains 15 residues. The germline V gene has CDR1 SGDLS and CDR2 YYNGEE. CDR3 loop: CASSESGTSTDTQYF. CDR3 bases: TGTGCCAGCAGCGAAAGCGGCACCAGCACAGATACGCAGTATTTT. Supplemented by reference TRBV9 and TRBJ2-3, the full variable domain reads DSGVTQTPKHLITATGQRVTLRCSPRSGDLSVYWYQQSLDQGLQFLIQYYNGEERAKGNILERFSAQQFPDLHSELNLSSLELGDSALYFCASSESGTSTDTQYFGPGTRLTVL.

This clonotype was counted many times. V usage is TRBV6-2 or TRBV6-3 and J usage is TRBJ2-1; 8 positions agree with TRBD1. V was pared by 5 bases and J by 4 bases, with 10 bases of the junction left unmatched. From germline, CDR1 is MNHEY and CDR2 SVGEGT. The length of the CDR3 is 16 residues. CDR3 bases: TGTGCCAGCAGTCACAACCACAGGGGGGAATACAATGAGCAGTTCTTC. This translates into CASSHNHRGEYNEQFF.

As regards this clonotype: A junction boundary mismatches the germline segment, possibly from a read error. V usage is TRBV12-3 or TRBV12-4 and J usage is TRBJ2-2; D is perhaps TRBD2 (5 bases). The CDR3 sequence is 15 residues long. The CDR3 is CASSYLLLNTGELLF. In DNA form, the CDR3 reads TGTGCCAGCAGTTACCTCCTTCTGAACACCGGGGAGCTGCTTTTT.

In its sample, this clonotype was seen many times. This chain connects TRBV12-3 or TRBV12-4 to TRBJ2-2; D unresolved. Deletions cut 7 bases from V and 5 bases from J, with 11 bases between. The CDR3 extends over 13 amino acids. This CDR3 reads CASTKRETGELFF. The CDR3, as DNA: TGTGCCAGCACAAAGCGAGAGACCGGGGAGCTGTTTTTT.

This clonotype was recorded many times. This chain uses TRBV3-1 with TRBJ1-5; possibly TRBD1 for D (5 bases). The CDR3 loop spans 18 amino acids. Germline V gene lookup returns CDR1 LGHDT and CDR2 YNNKEL (reference sequence). Trimming took off 1 base at V and 0 bases at J, with 16 bases between the two ends. In DNA form, the CDR3 reads TGTGCCAGCAGCCAAGCCCCAACCAGGGCTTATAGCAATCAGCCCCAGCATTTT. Its protein is CASSQAPTRAYSNQPQHF.

The sample holds a few counts of this clonotype. This may arise from a read error, as a much more abundant clone is one base away. The rearrangement uses TRBV12-3 or TRBV12-4 and TRBJ1-2; the D is unclear. The CDR3 has 14 residues. This CDR3 is CASTPYPINCGYTF. The CDR3 bases are TGTGCCAGCACCCCGTACCCAATTAACTGTGGCTACACCTTC.

This clonotype was found many times. This chain connects TRBV27 to TRBJ2-2, with D perhaps TRBD2 (7 bases). This CDR3 has 13 amino acids. The germline gives CDR1 MNHEY, CDR2 SMNVEV (reference sequence). Trimming took 5 bases from V and 7 from J, leaving 11 bases between them. This CDR3 reads CASSTRGGGELFF. The CDR3 coding sequence is TGTGCCAGCAGTACTAGGGGGGGCGGGGAGCTGTTTTTT.

The CDR3 protein is CASSSSSGELFF. In DNA form, the CDR3 reads TGTGCCAGCAGCTCCTCCTCCGGGGAGCTGTTTTTT. V is TRBV7-9 and J is TRBJ2-2; D is unclear. CDR3 length equals 12 residues. Per germline, CDR1 SEHNR and CDR2 FQNEAQ (reference sequence). Deletions cut 4 bases from V and 6 bases from J, with 6 bases between.

This clonotype was found many times. V gene TRBV4-1 combines with J gene TRBJ1-1, with unresolved D. From germline, CDR1 is MGHRA and CDR2 YSYEKL. The CDR3 consists of 16 residues. Trimming stripped 4 bases from V and 2 bases from J, with 17 bases between. The CDR3 region has the DNA TGCGCCAGCAGCCGGTCCCTGTCCGGAACAAACACTGAAGCTTTCTTT. Amino acids: CASSRSLSGTNTEAFF.

The chain recombines TRBV11-2 with TRBJ2-3; the match to TRBD1 covers 7 bases. The J segment lost 0 bases and the V segment lost 5 bases, leaving 5 bases of the junction unmatched. CDR3 length: 15 amino acids. Germline lookup yields CDR1 SGHAT and CDR2 FQNNGV. The CDR3 DNA sequence: TGTGCCAGCAGCACACAGACAGGGAGCACAGATACGCAGTATTTT. This translates into CASSTQTGSTDTQYF.

This clonotype was found many times. This rearrangement joins TRBV6-1 to TRBJ2-7; 7 bases fit TRBD2. Germline V gene data show CDR1 as MNHNS and CDR2 as SASEGT. The CDR3 runs to 15 residues. V trimming: 6 bases; J trimming: 5 bases; junction bases outside the gene matches: 13. CDR3 nucleotides: TGTGCCAGCAGAGACCTCGGACTAGGTCGCGACGAGCAGTACTTC. Translation gives CASRDLGLGRDEQYF.

This clonotype was recorded many times. This CDR3 reads CASSYFIGRGLVETEAFF. The CDR3 DNA is TGTGCCAGCAGTTACTTCATTGGCAGGGGGCTTGTAGAGACTGAAGCTTTCTTT. This chain uses TRBV6-2 or TRBV6-3 with TRBJ1-1; 8 nucleotides line up with TRBD1. The V and J ends lost 1 base and 5 bases, in that order; junction bases with no gene match: 15. Looked up from germline, CDR1 is MNHEY and CDR2 is SVGEGT. This CDR3 is 18 amino acids long.

A word on this clonotype: This may come from a read error, since a much larger clone is one base off. The chain uses TRBV6-9 and TRBJ1-2, with 12 bases fitting TRBD1. This CDR3 is 16 amino acids long. With 4 bases clipped from V and 5 bases from J, the junction kept 8 bases outside the gene matches. Germline values: CDR1 MNHGY, CDR2 SVAAGI. CDR3 loop: CASSSGTGGAGYGYTF. In DNA, the CDR3 is TGTGCCAGCAGTTCCGGGACAGGGGGCGCCGGGTATGGCTACACCTTC.